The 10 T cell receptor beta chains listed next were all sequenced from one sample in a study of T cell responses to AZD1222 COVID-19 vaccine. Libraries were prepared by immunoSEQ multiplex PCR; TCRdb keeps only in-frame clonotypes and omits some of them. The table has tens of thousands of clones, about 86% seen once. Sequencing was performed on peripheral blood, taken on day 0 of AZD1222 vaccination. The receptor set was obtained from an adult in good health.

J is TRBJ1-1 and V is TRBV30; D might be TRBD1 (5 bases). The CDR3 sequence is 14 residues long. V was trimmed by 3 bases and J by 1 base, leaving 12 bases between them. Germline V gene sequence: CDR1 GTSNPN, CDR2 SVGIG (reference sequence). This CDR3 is CAWRNAGGNTEAFF. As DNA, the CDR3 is TGTGCCTGGAGAAACGCTGGGGGGAACACTGAAGCTTTCTTT. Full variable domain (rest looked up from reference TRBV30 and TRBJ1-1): SQTIHQWPATLVQPVGSPLSLECTVEGTSNPNLYWYRQAAGRGLQLLFYSVGIGQISSEVPQNLSASRPQDRQFILSSKKLLLSDSGFYLCAWRNAGGNTEAFFGQGTRLTVV.

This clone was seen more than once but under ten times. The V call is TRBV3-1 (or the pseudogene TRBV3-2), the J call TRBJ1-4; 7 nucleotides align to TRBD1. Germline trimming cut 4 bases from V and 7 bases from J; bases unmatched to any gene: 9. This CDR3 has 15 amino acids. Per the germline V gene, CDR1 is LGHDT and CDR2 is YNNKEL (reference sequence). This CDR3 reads CASSRRQGRGEKLFF. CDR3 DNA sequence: TGTGCCAGCAGCCGCAGACAGGGTCGCGGTGAAAAACTGTTTTTT.

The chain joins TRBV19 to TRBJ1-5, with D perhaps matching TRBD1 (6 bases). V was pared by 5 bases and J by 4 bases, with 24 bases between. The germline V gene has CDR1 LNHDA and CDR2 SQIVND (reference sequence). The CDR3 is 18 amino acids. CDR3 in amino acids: CASSPPGGQGWWNQPQHF. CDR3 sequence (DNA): TGTGCCAGTAGTCCACCCGGGGGACAAGGCTGGTGGAATCAGCCCCAGCATTTT. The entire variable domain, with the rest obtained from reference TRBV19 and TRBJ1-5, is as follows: DGGITQSPKYLFRKEGQNVTLSCEQNLNHDAMYWYRQDPGQGLRLIYYSQIVNDFQKGDIAEGYSVSREKKESFPLTVTSAQKNPTAFYLCASSPPGGQGWWNQPQHFGDGTRLSIL.

CDR3 bases: TGTGCCAGCAGCCTCACTCCAGACAGCGGATACTATGGCTACACCTTC. Residues: CASSLTPDSGYYGYTF. The chain links TRBV27 to TRBJ1-2; possibly TRBD1 for D (5 bases). The CDR3 has 16 amino acids. Germline CDR1 is MNHEY and CDR2 is SMNVEV (reference sequence). V was shortened by 6 bases and J by 3 bases, with 20 bases between the two germline ends.

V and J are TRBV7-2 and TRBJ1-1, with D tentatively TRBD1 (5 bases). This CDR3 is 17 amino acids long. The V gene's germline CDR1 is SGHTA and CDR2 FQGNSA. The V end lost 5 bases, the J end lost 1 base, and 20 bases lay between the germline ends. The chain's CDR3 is CASSVGVGTLWNTEAFF. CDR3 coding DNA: TGTGCCAGCAGCGTGGGTGTTGGGACCCTTTGGAACACTGAAGCTTTCTTT.

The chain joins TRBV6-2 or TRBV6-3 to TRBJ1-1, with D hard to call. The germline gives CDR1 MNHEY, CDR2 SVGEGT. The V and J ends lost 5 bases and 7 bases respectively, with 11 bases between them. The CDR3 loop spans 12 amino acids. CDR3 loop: CASSERVSEAFF. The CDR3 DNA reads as TGTGCCAGCAGTGAGCGCGTTAGTGAAGCTTTCTTT.

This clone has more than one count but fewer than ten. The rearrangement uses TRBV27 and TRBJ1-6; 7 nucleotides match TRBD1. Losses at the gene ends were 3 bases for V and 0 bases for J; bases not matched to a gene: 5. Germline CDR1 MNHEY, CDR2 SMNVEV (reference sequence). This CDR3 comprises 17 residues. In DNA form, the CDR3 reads TGTGCCAGCAGTTTGAACCGGGACAGCTCCTATAATTCACCCCTCCACTTT. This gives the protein CASSLNRDSSYNSPLHF.

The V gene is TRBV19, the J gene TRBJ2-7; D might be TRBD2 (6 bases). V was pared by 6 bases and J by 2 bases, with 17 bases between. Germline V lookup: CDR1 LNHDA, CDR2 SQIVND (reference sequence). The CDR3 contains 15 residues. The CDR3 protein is CASRRVGGIAYEQYF. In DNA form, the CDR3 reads TGTGCCAGTAGAAGAGTGGGGGGAATAGCCTACGAGCAGTACTTC. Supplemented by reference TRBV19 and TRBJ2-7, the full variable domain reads DGGITQSPKYLFRKEGQNVTLSCEQNLNHDAMYWYRQDPGQGLRLIYYSQIVNDFQKGDIAEGYSVSREKKESFPLTVTSAQKNPTAFYLCASRRVGGIAYEQYFGPGTRLTVT.

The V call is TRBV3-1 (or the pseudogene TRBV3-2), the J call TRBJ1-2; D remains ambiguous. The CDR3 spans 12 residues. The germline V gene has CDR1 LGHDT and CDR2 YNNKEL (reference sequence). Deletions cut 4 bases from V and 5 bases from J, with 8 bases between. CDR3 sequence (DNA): TGTGCCAGCAGCCCGGGAGAATATGGCTACACCTTC. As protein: CASSPGEYGYTF.

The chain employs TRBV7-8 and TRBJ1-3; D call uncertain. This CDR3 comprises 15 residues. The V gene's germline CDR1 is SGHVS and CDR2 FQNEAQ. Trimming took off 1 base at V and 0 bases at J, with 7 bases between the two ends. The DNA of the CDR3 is TGTGCCAGCAGCTTAGAACCGGTCTCTGGAAACACCATATATTTT. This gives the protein CASSLEPVSGNTIYF.